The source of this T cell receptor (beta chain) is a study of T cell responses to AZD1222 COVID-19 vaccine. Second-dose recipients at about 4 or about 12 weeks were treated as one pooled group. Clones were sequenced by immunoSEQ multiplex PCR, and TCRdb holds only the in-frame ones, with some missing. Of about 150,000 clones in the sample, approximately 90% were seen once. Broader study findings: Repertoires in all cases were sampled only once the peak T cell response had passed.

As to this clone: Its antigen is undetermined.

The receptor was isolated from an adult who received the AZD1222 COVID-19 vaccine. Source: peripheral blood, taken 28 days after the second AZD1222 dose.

CDR3 sequence (DNA): TGCGCCAGCAGCTTCTCAGGGGGCGATGGCTACACCTTC. Protein product: CASSFSGGDGYTF. The chain carries TRBV5-1 and TRBJ1-2; 8 bases fit TRBD1. From germline, CDR1 is SGHRS and CDR2 YFSETQ. With 2 bases clipped from V and 6 bases from J, the junction kept 3 bases outside the gene matches. The CDR3 sequence is 13 residues long.